This TCR beta chain was observed in a study of human T cells and chemical hapten exposure. TCRdb analysed the RACE reads with MiXCR anew, one entry per CDR3 protein. The table has about 82,000 distinct CDR3 sequences, around 13% seen once; the top ten hold more than 4.5%. Indicated time point: patch test 3, about 24 weeks after DPC sensitization. The treatment is: therapeutic diphenylcyclopropenone sensitization with weekly scalp DPC. This CDR3 spans 15 amino acids. Germline V gene data show CDR1 as SGHRS and CDR2 as YFSETQ. The V segment lost 4 bases and the J segment 2 bases; nucleotides outside the gene matches: 9. This clonotype was observed a few times.

Source: whole blood, taken in connection with sensitization to the hapten diphenylcyclopropenone (DPC). The TCR comes from a woman between 50 and 59 years old with alopecia areata. Some clones in this sample may be carry-over from other donors' samples. The chain carries TRBV5-1 and TRBJ2-7, with 7 bases identical to TRBD1. CDR3 sequence reads: CASSPGTEVTYEQYF. The CDR3, as DNA: TGCGCCAGCAGCCCCGGGACAGAAGTTACCTACGAGCAGTACTTC.